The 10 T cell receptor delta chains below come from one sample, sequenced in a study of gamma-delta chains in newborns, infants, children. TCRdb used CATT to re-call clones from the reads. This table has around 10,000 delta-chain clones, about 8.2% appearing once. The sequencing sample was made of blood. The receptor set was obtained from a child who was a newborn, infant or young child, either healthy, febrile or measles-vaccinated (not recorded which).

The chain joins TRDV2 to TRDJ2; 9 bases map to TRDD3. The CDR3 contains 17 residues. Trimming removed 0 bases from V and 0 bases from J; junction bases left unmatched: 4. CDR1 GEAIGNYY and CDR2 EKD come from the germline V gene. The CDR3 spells CACDTLLGDPLTAQLFF. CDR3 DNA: TGTGCCTGTGACACCTTGCTGGGGGATCCTTTGACAGCACAACTCTTCTTT.

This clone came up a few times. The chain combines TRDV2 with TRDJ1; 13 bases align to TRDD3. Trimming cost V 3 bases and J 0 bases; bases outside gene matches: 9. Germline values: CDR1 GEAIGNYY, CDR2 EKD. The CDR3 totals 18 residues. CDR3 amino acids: CACDQLGDTRRNTDKLIF. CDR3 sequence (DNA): TGTGCCTGTGACCAACTGGGGGATACGCGACGGAACACCGATAAACTCATCTTT.

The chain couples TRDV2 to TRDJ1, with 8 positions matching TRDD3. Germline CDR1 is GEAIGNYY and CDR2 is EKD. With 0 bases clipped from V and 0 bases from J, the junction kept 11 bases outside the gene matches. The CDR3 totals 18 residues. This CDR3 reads CACDTAQSAGGDTDKLIF. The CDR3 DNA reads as TGTGCCTGTGACACCGCTCAAAGTGCTGGGGGAGACACCGATAAACTCATCTTT.

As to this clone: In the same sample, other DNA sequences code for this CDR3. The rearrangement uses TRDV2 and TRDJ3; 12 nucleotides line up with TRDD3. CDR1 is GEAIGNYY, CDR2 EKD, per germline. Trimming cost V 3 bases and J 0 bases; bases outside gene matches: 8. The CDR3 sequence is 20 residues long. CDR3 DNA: TGTGCCTGTGACGTACTGGGGGATACTGGGAGCTCCTGGGACACCCGACAGATGTTTTTC. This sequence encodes CACDVLGDTGSSWDTRQMFF.

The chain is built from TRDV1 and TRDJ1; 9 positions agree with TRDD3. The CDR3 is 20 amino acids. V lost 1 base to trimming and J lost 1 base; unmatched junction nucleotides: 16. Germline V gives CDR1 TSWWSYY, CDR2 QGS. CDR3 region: CALGERATLTGGVATDKLIF. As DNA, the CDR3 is TGTGCTCTTGGGGAACGGGCGACTCTTACTGGGGGAGTAGCCACCGATAAACTCATCTTT.

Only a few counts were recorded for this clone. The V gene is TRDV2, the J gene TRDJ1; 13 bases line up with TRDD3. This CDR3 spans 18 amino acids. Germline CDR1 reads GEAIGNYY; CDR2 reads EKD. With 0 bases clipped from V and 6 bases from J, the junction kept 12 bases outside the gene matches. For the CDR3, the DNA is TGTGCCTGTGACACCGTTACTGGGGGATACGCCCTAGAAAATAAACTCATCTTT. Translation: CACDTVTGGYALENKLIF.

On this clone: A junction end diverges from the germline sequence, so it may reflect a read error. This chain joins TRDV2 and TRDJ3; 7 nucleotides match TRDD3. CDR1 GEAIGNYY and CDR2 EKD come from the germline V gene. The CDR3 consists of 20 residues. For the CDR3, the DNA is TGTGCCTGTGACACCGGGGGATCCGCTGGAGGCTCCTGTGACACCCGACAGATGTTTTTC. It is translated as CACDTGGSAGGSCDTRQMFF.

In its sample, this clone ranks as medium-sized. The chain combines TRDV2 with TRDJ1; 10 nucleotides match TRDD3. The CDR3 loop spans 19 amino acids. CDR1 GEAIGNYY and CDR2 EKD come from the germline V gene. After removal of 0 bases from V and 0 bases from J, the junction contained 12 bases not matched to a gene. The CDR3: CACDTVGGGYSPYTDKLIF. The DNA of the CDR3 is TGTGCCTGTGACACCGTTGGTGGGGGATACTCCCCGTACACCGATAAACTCATCTTT.

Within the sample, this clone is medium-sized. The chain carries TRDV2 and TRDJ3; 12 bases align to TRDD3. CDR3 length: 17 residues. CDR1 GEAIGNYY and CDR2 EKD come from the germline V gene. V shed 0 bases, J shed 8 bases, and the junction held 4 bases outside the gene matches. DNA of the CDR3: TGTGCCTGTGACACCGTACTGGGGGATACTCACACCCGACAGATGTTTTTC. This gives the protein CACDTVLGDTHTRQMFF.

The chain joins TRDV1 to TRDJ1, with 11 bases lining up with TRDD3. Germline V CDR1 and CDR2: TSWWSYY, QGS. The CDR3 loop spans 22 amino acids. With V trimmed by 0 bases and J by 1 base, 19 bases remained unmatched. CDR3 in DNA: TGTGCTCTTGGGGAACTCCCCCGGCTGGGGGATACCCTCGGAGTCGTCACCGATAAACTCATCTTT. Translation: CALGELPRLGDTLGVVTDKLIF.